This is a list of T cell receptor beta chains from one sample in a study of T-cell reconstitution after alpha-beta-depleted transplantation in children. One entry per CDR3 protein, called by TCRdb with MiXCR from the PCR reads. The sample has a few hundred thousand distinct CDR3 sequences, 10% to 15% seen once. The material sequenced was PBMCs, mostly from graft donor cells, taken 360 days after TCRalphabeta/CD19-depleted stem cell transplant. The source of these receptors is a male patient younger than 18 who had a stem cell transplant for acute myeloid leukemia, so the T cells may come from the graft donor. Each CDR3 is given with its conserved first and last residue. A D gene is named only where the DNA matches it firmly. Clone size is shown for a subset of rows, as once, few, many or a class of expanded clone.

size | J | length | V | D | DNA | CDR3
- | TRBJ2-3 | 17 | TRBV6-1 | - | TGTGCCAGCAGGACAGGCACCAATCCTACTAGCACAGATACGCAGTATTTT | CASRTGTNPTSTDTQYF
- | TRBJ2-4 | 15 | TRBV28 | TRBD1 | TGTGCCAGCAGTTTACACAGGGGGCAAGGGAACATTCAGTACTTC | CASSLHRGQGNIQYF
many | TRBJ2-1 | 15 | TRBV12-3/TRBV12-4 | - | TGTGCCAGCAGTTTAGAGGGTACGGTGGGCAATGAGCAGTTCTTC | CASSLEGTVGNEQFF
- | TRBJ1-5 | 13 | TRBV29-1 | - | TGCAGCGTTGTACAGGGCGGTAGTCAGCCCCAGCATTTT | CSVVQGGSQPQHF
- | TRBJ2-2 | 15 | TRBV9 | TRBD2 | TGTGCCAGCAGCGTAGGGCGGGAGGGCACCGGGGAGCTGTTTTTT | CASSVGREGTGELFF
few | TRBJ2-1 | 15 | TRBV11-2 | - | TGTGCCAGCAGCTTAGTTGTTGGGGGAGTAGGCGAGCAGTTCTTC | CASSLVVGGVGEQFF
- | TRBJ1-3 | 13 | TRBV28 | - | TGTGCCAGCAGACTGCTCGGGAGTTCACCTCGCAGTTTT | CASRLLGSSPRSF
few | TRBJ2-6 | 19 | TRBV7-2 | TRBD1 | TGTGCCAGCAGCTTAGCGTCCGGGACAGGGCTATCTGGGGCCAACGTCCTGACTTTC | CASSLASGTGLSGANVLTF
many | TRBJ2-3 | 14 | TRBV11-2 | - | TGTGCCAGCAGCTTAGTTCAGGGAGGAGATACGCAGTATTTT | CASSLVQGGDTQYF
- | TRBJ2-3 | 20 | TRBV24-1 | TRBD2 | TGTGCCACCAGTGATTACCGACTAGCGGGAGGTTTAAGGGGCACAGATACGCAGTATTTT | CATSDYRLAGGLRGTDTQYF
- | TRBJ1-2 | 12 | TRBV29-1 | - | TGCAGCGCCGGGACTGTTGGCTATGGCTACACCTTC | CSAGTVGYGYTF
many | TRBJ2-3 | 14 | TRBV25-1 | - | TGTGCCAGCAGTGAATTCGACGGGAGTGATACGCAGTATTTT | CASSEFDGSDTQYF
few | TRBJ2-3 | 16 | TRBV9 | - | TGTGCCAGCAGCGCCCTCCAGGGGGGAAGTACAGATACGCAGTATTTT | CASSALQGGSTDTQYF
many | TRBJ2-5 | 14 | TRBV19 | - | TGTGCCAGTAGTCTGGGGACATTGCAAGAGACCCAGTACTTC | CASSLGTLQETQYF
- | TRBJ2-5 | 8 | TRBV29-1 | - | TGCAGCGTTGGGCCGTTGTACTTC | CSVGPLYF
- | TRBJ2-5 | 11 | TRBV29-1 | - | TGCAGCGTTCAAGGTGGCGGGACCCAGTACTTC | CSVQGGGTQYF
many | TRBJ2-7 | 14 | TRBV5-1 | - | TGCGCCAGCAGCTTAACAGGCTTCGCCTACGAGCAGTACTTC | CASSLTGFAYEQYF
many | TRBJ2-7 | 18 | TRBV15 | - | TGTGCCACCCCTGTACAGGTTGGAGGGGGGATCCTTTCCTACGAGCAGTACTTC | CATPVQVGGGILSYEQYF
few | TRBJ2-7 | 17 | TRBV18 | - | TGTGCCAGCTCTTCTTCCCCCGGCAGGCAACACTCCTACGAGCAGTACTTC | CASSSSPGRQHSYEQYF
few | TRBJ2-1 | 15 | TRBV15 | - | TGTGCCACCAGCAGAGATTTGATCCTGGGCAATGAGCAGTTCTTC | CATSRDLILGNEQFF